This TCR beta chain comes out of a study of T cell changes during pregnancy in multiple sclerosis. Germline V gene sequence: CDR1 SGHNT, CDR2 YENEEA. V was clipped by 1 base and J by 3 bases, with 10 bases between them. The length of the CDR3 is 15 residues. Clones were sequenced by immunoSEQ multiplex PCR, and TCRdb holds only the in-frame ones, with some missing. Seen here are over 75,000 clones, roughly 92% observed once, and the top ten hold more than 2.5%. This TCR was recovered from a female donor with multiple sclerosis, enrolled in a pregnancy study. The input for sequencing was peripheral blood, taken in the first trimester of pregnancy. The gene calls are TRBV11-3 and TRBJ2-4, with TRBD2 as a possible D gene (7 bases). CDR3 sequence: CASSLGGGGKNIQYF. The CDR3 nucleotides read TGTGCCAGCAGCTTAGGGGGAGGGGGCAAAAACATTCAGTACTTC.